These 9 T cell receptor beta chains came from one sample sequenced in a study of chemoradiotherapy in HPV16-positive cancers. The method was immunoSEQ multiplex PCR; TCRdb's version includes in-frame clones alone and lacks a portion of them. The table lists about 6,200 clones, 65% to 90% of them singletons, with approximately 6.2% in the top ten. Sequences were derived from tumor tissue, sampled from a patient who underwent chemoradiotherapy. All receptors come from a human donor with HPV-associated anogenital cancer.

This chain joins TRBV4-1 and TRBJ1-2; D not certain. Germline-derived CDR1 and CDR2 are MGHRA and YSYEKL. V was clipped by 3 bases and J by 2 bases, with 7 bases between them. CDR3 length equals 13 residues. In DNA form, the CDR3 reads TGCGCCAGCAGCCAGACTGACAACTATGGCTACACCTTC. Its protein is CASSQTDNYGYTF.

V usage is TRBV12-5 and J usage is TRBJ1-2; D is undetermined. This CDR3 region has 13 residues. V shed 0 bases and J shed 2 bases, with 4 bases lying between them. Germline CDR1 reads LGHNT; CDR2 reads FRNRAP. The CDR3 loop reads CASGLVSNYGYTF. The DNA for the CDR3 is TGTGCTAGTGGTTTGGTTTCCAACTATGGCTACACCTTC.

The rearrangement uses TRBV19 and TRBJ1-5; D is uncertain. Germline values: CDR1 LNHDA, CDR2 SQIVND (reference sequence). The V end was cut by 0 bases, the J end by 3 bases, with 12 bases between. The CDR3 sequence is 16 residues long. CDR3 DNA: TGTGCCAGTAGTATAGAGAGCGGGATCCTCAATCAGCCCCAGCATTTT. Amino acids: CASSIESGILNQPQHF.

The chain combines TRBV20-1 with TRBJ2-7; D gene uncertain. V shed 5 bases and J shed 2 bases, with 7 bases lying between them. Germline-derived CDR1 and CDR2 are DFQATT and SNEGSKA (reference sequence). The CDR3 covers 11 residues. CDR3 sequence reads: CSAEDTYEQYF. In DNA form, the CDR3 reads TGCAGTGCTGAAGACACCTACGAGCAGTACTTC.

The chain is built from TRBV2 and TRBJ1-1, with unresolved D. Germline loops: CDR1 SNHLY, CDR2 FYNNEI. V lost 2 bases and J lost 0, with 13 bases in between. CDR3 size: 16 residues. The CDR3 region has the DNA TGTGCCAGCAGTGAACGAGTAGGAGGAGTGAACACTGAAGCTTTCTTT. The encoded protein is CASSERVGGVNTEAFF. The complete variable domain, with remaining parts taken from reference TRBV2 and TRBJ1-1, reads EPEVTQTPSHQVTQMGQEVILRCVPISNHLYFYWYRQILGQKVEFLVSFYNNEISEKSEIFDDQFSVERPDGSNFTLKIRSTKLEDSAMYFCASSERVGGVNTEAFFGQGTRLTVV.

The J gene is TRBJ1-2, the V gene TRBV5-5, with a possible D match to TRBD1 (6 bases). V was pared by 1 base and J by 3 bases, with 10 bases between. The germline gives CDR1 SGHKS, CDR2 YYEKEE (reference sequence). The CDR3 spans 14 residues. CDR3 region: CASSLSPGDYGYTF. Here the CDR3 DNA reads TGTGCCAGCAGCTTGTCTCCAGGGGACTATGGCTACACCTTC.

This rearrangement joins TRBV18 to TRBJ2-1, with TRBD2 matching 9 bases. The CDR3 consists of 15 residues. V dropped 3 bases and J dropped 8; count of bases not matched to a gene: 8. Germline V gene sequence: CDR1 KGHSH, CDR2 LQKENI. CDR3 amino acids: CASSPGLAGNYEQFF. The CDR3 region has the DNA TGTGCCAGCTCACCGGGCCTAGCGGGGAATTATGAGCAGTTCTTC. Combining the CDR3 with reference TRBV18 and TRBJ2-1 gives the whole variable domain NAGVMQNPRHLVRRRGQEARLRCSPMKGHSHVYWYRQLPEEGLKFMVYLQKENIIDESGMPKERFSAEFPKEGPSILRIQQVVRGDSAAYFCASSPGLAGNYEQFFGPGTRLTVL.

The chain combines TRBV7-6 with TRBJ2-7; the match to TRBD1 covers 9 bases. The V gene's germline CDR1 is SGHVS and CDR2 FNYEAQ. The V and J ends lost 5 bases and 2 bases, in that order; junction bases with no gene match: 10. The length of the CDR3 is 16 residues. As DNA, the CDR3 is TGTGCCAGCAGCCTCGGGCCGGGACAGGGCACCTACGAGCAGTACTTC. Translated, it gives CASSLGPGQGTYEQYF.

In nucleotides, the CDR3 is TGTGCCAGCAGCCTGGGGTCGACCCAGTACTTC. It translates to CASSLGSTQYF. The chain has TRBV2 and TRBJ2-5; D not certain. V was shortened by 6 bases and J by 7 bases, with 9 bases between the two germline ends. The CDR3 contains 11 residues. CDR1 is SNHLY, CDR2 FYNNEI, per germline.